The sequence of this T cell receptor beta chain was determined in a study of a mutant IDH1 vaccine in newly diagnosed glioma. This CDR3 spans 17 amino acids. Germline V lookup: CDR1 SGHKS, CDR2 YYEKEE (reference sequence). V was pared by 0 bases and J by 1 base, with 5 bases of the junction left unmatched. Overall study results and limits: Shifts in the top peripheral T cell clonotypes seemed unrelated to pseudoprogression.

As to this clone: What it binds is unknown.

As for time point: week 35, safety follow-up. Alongside topical imiquimod, each dose of vaccine comprised 300 ug of mutant IDH1 20-mer peptide. Scheduled for weeks 1, 3, 5, 7, 11, 15, 19 and 23, eight vaccinations were given to patients. Each astrocytoma in the donors was new, WHO grade 3 or 4, IDH1-mutant and ATRX-lost. Clones were read by immunoSEQ multiplex PCR, and TCRdb kept only the in-frame ones, dropping some. The sample contains some 33,000 clones, roughly 86% of which appear only once. The clonotype comes from a man aged 25 to 40 with glioma. The sample was PBMCs, taken from a glioma patient whose treatment included an IDH1 peptide vaccine. J is TRBJ2-1 and V is TRBV5-5; 9 bases agree with TRBD1. CDR3 residues: CASSLAPGQGSYNEQFF. CDR3 coding DNA: TGTGCCAGCAGCTTGGCCCCGGGACAGGGTTCCTACAATGAGCAGTTCTTC.